A selection of T cell receptor beta chains follows, all from one sample in a study of control samples from healthy donors and cancer patients. Produced via immunoSEQ multiplex PCR; TCRdb's table is partial and in-frame only. The repertoire holds about 180,000 clones, with around 90% as singletons. Sequences were obtained from blood. All receptors derive from a woman aged 45-65 years in good health. Both conserved end residues are trimmed from each CDR3.

v_call: TRBV13
j_call: TRBJ2-2
cdr3_aa: ASSPQGTGELF

v_call: TRBV19
j_call: TRBJ2-2
cdr3_aa: ASKPSGGNTGELF

v_call: TRBV7-6
j_call: TRBJ1-5
cdr3_aa: ASSSSPTTVQPQH

v_call: TRBV29-1
j_call: TRBJ2-1
cdr3_aa: SPVLASLYNEQF

v_call: TRBV18
j_call: TRBJ2-1
cdr3_aa: ASSPPGQLNNEQF

v_call: TRBV6-2/TRBV6-3
j_call: TRBJ1-4
cdr3_aa: ASSYSRGKNEKLF

v_call: TRBV30
j_call: TRBJ2-2
cdr3_aa: AWTGTYLRGELF

v_call: TRBV29-1
j_call: TRBJ1-2
cdr3_aa: SVEELAGHGYT

v_call: TRBV28
j_call: TRBJ1-6
cdr3_aa: ASSLGGVRSLH

v_call: TRBV29-1
j_call: TRBJ2-1
cdr3_aa: SVDGGAGGNEQF

v_call: TRBV28
j_call: TRBJ2-3
cdr3_aa: ASQLAGVGPDTQY

v_call: TRBV5-4
j_call: TRBJ1-2
cdr3_aa: ASSLQGARAYGYT

v_call: TRBV4-3
j_call: TRBJ1-2
cdr3_aa: ASSQQGGNYGYT

v_call: TRBV9
j_call: TRBJ2-1
cdr3_aa: ASSGQGRSGEQF

v_call: TRBV18
j_call: TRBJ2-3
cdr3_aa: ASSPRVSSTDTQY

v_call: TRBV10-3
j_call: TRBJ2-5
cdr3_aa: AISESTRAGGGTQY

v_call: TRBV5-1
j_call: TRBJ2-3
cdr3_aa: ASSLAGGSGYTQY

v_call: TRBV12-3/TRBV12-4
j_call: TRBJ2-5
cdr3_aa: ASSIGQGETQY

v_call: TRBV2
j_call: TRBJ2-2
cdr3_aa: ASSERGSRTTGELF

v_call: TRBV4-3
j_call: TRBJ1-5
cdr3_aa: ASSQDHRTGVLNNQPQH

v_call: TRBV5-5
j_call: TRBJ1-2
cdr3_aa: ASSKEYLNYGYT

v_call: TRBV28
j_call: TRBJ2-7
cdr3_aa: AVYSNPYEQY

v_call: TRBV29-1
j_call: TRBJ1-4
cdr3_aa: SADLYEKLF

v_call: TRBV7-3
j_call: TRBJ2-7
cdr3_aa: ASSLISGGEQY

v_call: TRBV7-3
j_call: TRBJ2-1
cdr3_aa: ASSLGGLGAYNEQF

v_call: TRBV7-8
j_call: TRBJ2-1
cdr3_aa: ASTPGQSYNEQF

v_call: TRBV29-1
j_call: TRBJ2-5
cdr3_aa: SVGLASETQY

v_call: TRBV4-1
j_call: TRBJ1-1
cdr3_aa: ASSRLQGLNTEAF

v_call: TRBV3-1/TRBV3-2
j_call: TRBJ2-5
cdr3_aa: ASRGLAGGLLETQY

v_call: TRBV15
j_call: TRBJ2-5
cdr3_aa: ATSRDPGETGETQY

v_call: TRBV9
j_call: TRBJ2-1
cdr3_aa: ASSVEGTGTSGVYNEQF

v_call: TRBV7-3
j_call: TRBJ2-2
cdr3_aa: ASRLQGNTGELF

v_call: TRBV24-1
j_call: TRBJ2-1
cdr3_aa: ATSDPGTGKGSYNEQF